Below, 15 T cell receptor beta chains from the same sample are listed, as sequenced in a study of OX40 agonist ivuxolimab in advanced cancers. To prepare the library, the immunoSEQ multiplex PCR assay was applied. TCRdb re-hosts the immuneACCESS table, in-frame sequences only. Its copies lack some clones; in the studies checked, an unresolved V gene accounts for under half of them, and the cause for the rest is not known. This sample lists 75,000 to 90,000 clones; approximately 89% were detected once. Clones ranked in the top ten supply around 2.3% of the sample. The sequencing here drew on CD4+ or CD8+ T cells sorted from blood, taken in a trial of the OX40 agonist ivuxolimab. Receptor source: an adult with an advanced solid tumor such as melanoma, head and neck, liver or kidney cancer.

The genes are TRBV5-1 and TRBJ2-1, with D perhaps assigned TRBD1 or TRBD2 (5 bases each). The CDR3 is 14 amino acids. Germline V gives CDR1 SGHRS, CDR2 YFSETQ. V lost 5 bases and J lost 9, with 18 bases in between. CDR3 sequence: CASRLDISGGEQFF. The CDR3 bases are TGCGCCAGCAGATTAGATATCTCTGGGGGTGAGCAGTTCTTC.

This clone appeared a single time. The chain joins TRBV5-1 to TRBJ2-1; 8 positions match TRBD1. V lost 4 bases, J lost 1 base, and 16 bases stayed unmatched. Germline CDR1 SGHRS, CDR2 YFSETQ. The CDR3 spans 19 residues. The CDR3 spells CASSQRGRGQLGSYNEQFF. DNA for the CDR3: TGCGCCAGCAGCCAACGGGGCAGGGGGCAGTTAGGGTCCTACAATGAGCAGTTCTTC. The whole variable domain, filled in from reference TRBV5-1 and TRBJ2-1, reads KAGVTQTPRYLIKTRGQQVTLSCSPISGHRSVSWYQQTPGQGLQFLFEYFSETQRNKGNFPGRFSGRQFSNSRSEMNVSTLELGDSALYLCASSQRGRGQLGSYNEQFFGPGTRLTVL.

The chain uses TRBV5-1 and TRBJ2-2, with 11 bases fitting TRBD2. Trimming removed 4 bases from V and 0 bases from J; junction bases left unmatched: 5. In germline, CDR1 is SGHRS, CDR2 YFSETQ. The CDR3 is made up of 17 amino acids. CDR3 in amino acids: CASSLPGLAANTGELFF. The CDR3 DNA sequence: TGCGCCAGCAGCCTGCCGGGACTAGCGGCGAACACCGGGGAGCTGTTTTTT.

The chain is built from TRBV2 and TRBJ2-2; TRBD2 agrees at 9 bases. The J segment lost 4 bases and the V segment lost 6 bases, leaving 6 bases of the junction unmatched. The length of the CDR3 is 15 residues. The germline V gene encodes CDR1 SNHLY and CDR2 FYNNEI. The CDR3 spells CASRGSGGTTGELFF. CDR3 bases: TGTGCCAGCAGGGGCAGCGGGGGGACCACCGGGGAGCTGTTTTTT.

The count of this clone is one. The chain employs TRBV11-2 and TRBJ2-2; D not certain. This CDR3 has 15 residues. Per the germline V gene, CDR1 is SGHAT and CDR2 is FQNNGV. V was shortened by 2 bases and J by 2 bases, with 9 bases between the two germline ends. Written as DNA, the CDR3 is TGTGCCAGCAGCTTAAATTCAGGAAACACCGGGGAGCTGTTTTTT. This codes for CASSLNSGNTGELFF.

The V call is TRBV19, the J call TRBJ1-2, with TRBD1 identical over 8 bases. The ends lost 3 bases at V and 4 bases at J; junction bases unmatched: 4. The germline V gene encodes CDR1 LNHDA and CDR2 SQIVND (reference sequence). CDR3 length: 14 amino acids. CDR3 coding DNA: TGTGCCAGTAGTATCCTGGGACAGGCCTATGGCTACACCTTC. It specifies CASSILGQAYGYTF.

This rearrangement joins TRBV30 to TRBJ2-7; a weak D match, TRBD2 (5 bases). Trimming stripped 3 bases from V and 7 bases from J, with 19 bases between. CDR3 length equals 14 residues. CDR1 is GTSNPN, CDR2 SVGIG, per germline (reference sequence). Here the CDR3 DNA reads TGTGCCTGGAGGATACCCGACGGGGAAGGGGAGCAGTACTTC. It is translated as CAWRIPDGEGEQYF.

This clone appeared once. The V gene is TRBV6-1, the J gene TRBJ1-4; no reliable D call. In germline, CDR1 is MNHNS, CDR2 SASEGT. V was trimmed by 1 base and J by 5 bases, leaving 8 bases between them. The CDR3 has 14 residues. The CDR3 loop is CASSEGGVNEKLFF. The CDR3 bases are TGTGCCAGCAGTGAAGGGGGAGTGAATGAAAAACTGTTTTTT.

The chain links TRBV28 to TRBJ2-7, with no clear D. CDR3 length equals 14 residues. The V gene's germline CDR1 is MDHEN and CDR2 SYDVKM. V was cut by 6 bases and J by 2 bases, with 14 bases left in between. The CDR3 is CASRRSGGPYEQYF. The CDR3 DNA is TGTGCCAGCAGAAGATCCGGCGGCCCCTACGAGCAGTACTTC.

The V gene is TRBV6-1, the J gene TRBJ1-4, with no clear D. Trimming pared 10 bases from V and 6 bases from J, leaving 15 bases between. The length of the CDR3 is 13 residues. Germline-derived CDR1 and CDR2 are MNHNS and SASEGT. The CDR3 nucleotides are TGTGCCACCGTGGCGGGGTGGGATGAAAAACTGTTTTTT. Translating gives CATVAGWDEKLFF.

The J gene is TRBJ1-4, the V gene TRBV7-9; D is unclear. V lost 5 bases and J 5 bases, leaving 15 bases between the germline ends. CDR1 is SEHNR and CDR2 is FQNEAQ in the germline V gene (reference sequence). This CDR3 is built from 15 residues. CDR3 sequence (DNA): TGTGCCAGCAGCCTCCGGGCGGAGGGAAATGAAAAACTGTTTTTT. Translated: CASSLRAEGNEKLFF.

The chain recombines TRBV9 with TRBJ1-1; 10 bases line up with TRBD1. CDR3 length equals 19 residues. Germline loops: CDR1 SGDLS, CDR2 YYNGEE. Losses at the gene ends were 0 bases for V and 4 bases for J; bases not matched to a gene: 15. CDR3 sequence: CASSVEGGTGVLGSTEAFF. In DNA form, the CDR3 reads TGTGCCAGCAGCGTAGAGGGCGGGACAGGGGTCTTAGGGAGCACTGAAGCTTTCTTT.

The CDR3 is CASSPPPGLAGNNEQFF. Here the CDR3 DNA reads TGCGCCAGCAGCCCGCCTCCGGGACTAGCGGGGAACAATGAGCAGTTCTTC. The chain employs TRBV4-1 and TRBJ2-1; 13 nucleotides agree with TRBD2. Germline-derived CDR1 and CDR2 are MGHRA and YSYEKL. Trimming took 4 bases from V and 5 from J; bases not matched to a gene: 8. This CDR3 has 17 amino acids.

CDR3 DNA sequence: TGTGCCAGCAGCCCCCAGTTGGGCTCTGGAAACACCATATATTTT. Its protein is CASSPQLGSGNTIYF. This chain joins TRBV9 and TRBJ1-3; D gene uncertain. Germline CDR1 is SGDLS and CDR2 is YYNGEE. This CDR3 is built from 15 residues. V was pared by 4 bases and J by 0 bases, with 11 bases between.

The chain uses TRBV6-1 and TRBJ2-7; no clear D. Germline CDR1 is MNHNS and CDR2 is SASEGT. Deletions cut 3 bases from V and 6 bases from J, with 12 bases between. This CDR3 has 13 amino acids. The CDR3 region has the DNA TGTGCCAGCAGTGAGGCCTCGGTGGGCGAGCAGTACTTC. Translated, it gives CASSEASVGEQYF.